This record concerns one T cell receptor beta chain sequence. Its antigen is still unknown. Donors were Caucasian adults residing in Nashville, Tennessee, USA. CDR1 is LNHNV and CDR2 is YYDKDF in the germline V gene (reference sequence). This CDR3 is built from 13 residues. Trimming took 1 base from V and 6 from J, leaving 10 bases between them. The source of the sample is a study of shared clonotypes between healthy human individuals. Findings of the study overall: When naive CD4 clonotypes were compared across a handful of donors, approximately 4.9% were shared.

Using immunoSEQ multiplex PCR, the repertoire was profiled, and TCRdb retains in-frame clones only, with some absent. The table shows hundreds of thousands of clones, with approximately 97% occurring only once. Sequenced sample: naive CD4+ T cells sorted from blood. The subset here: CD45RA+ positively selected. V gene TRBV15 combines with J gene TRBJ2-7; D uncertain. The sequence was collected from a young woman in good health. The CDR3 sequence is CATSRVMVGEQYF. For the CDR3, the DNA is TGTGCCACCAGCAGAGTCATGGTTGGCGAGCAGTACTTC.